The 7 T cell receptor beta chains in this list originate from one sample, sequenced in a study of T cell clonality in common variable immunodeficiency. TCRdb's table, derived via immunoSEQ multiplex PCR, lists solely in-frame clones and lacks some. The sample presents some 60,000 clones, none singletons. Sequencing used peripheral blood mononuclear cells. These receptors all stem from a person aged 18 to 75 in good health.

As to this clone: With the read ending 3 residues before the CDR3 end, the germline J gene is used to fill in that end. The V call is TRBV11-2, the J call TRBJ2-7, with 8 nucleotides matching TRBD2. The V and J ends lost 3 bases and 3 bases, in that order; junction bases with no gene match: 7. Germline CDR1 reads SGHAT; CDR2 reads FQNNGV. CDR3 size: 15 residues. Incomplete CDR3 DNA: TGTGCCAGCAGCTTGGAGTCTAGCGGGCTCTACGAG. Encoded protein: CASSLESSGLYE. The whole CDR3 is CASSLESSGLYEQYF.

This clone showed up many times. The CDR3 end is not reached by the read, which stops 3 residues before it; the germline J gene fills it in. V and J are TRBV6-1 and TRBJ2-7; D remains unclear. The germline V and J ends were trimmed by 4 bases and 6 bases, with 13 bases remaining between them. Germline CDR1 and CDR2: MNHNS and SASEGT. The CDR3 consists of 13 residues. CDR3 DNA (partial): TGTGCCAGCAGTGTATATTTCCCGGGCGAG. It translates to CASSVYFPGE. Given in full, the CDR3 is CASSVYFPGEQYF.

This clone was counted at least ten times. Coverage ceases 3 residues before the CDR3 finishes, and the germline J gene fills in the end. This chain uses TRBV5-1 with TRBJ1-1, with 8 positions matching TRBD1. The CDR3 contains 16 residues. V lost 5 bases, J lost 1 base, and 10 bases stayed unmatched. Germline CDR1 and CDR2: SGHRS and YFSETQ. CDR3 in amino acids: CASSYDGQGQNTEAFF. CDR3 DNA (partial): TGCGCCAGCAGTTACGATGGACAGGGCCAGAACACTGAA.

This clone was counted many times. The CDR3 DNA, read in part, is TGTGCCAGTAGTGGTTGGCTCCATGGC. Protein sequence: CASSGWLHG. The entire CDR3 reads CASSGWLHGYTF. The rearrangement links TRBV19 to TRBJ1-2; D remains unclear. The read ends 3 residues early relative to the CDR3; the germline J gene fills the gap. This CDR3 comprises 12 residues. Germline V gives CDR1 LNHDA, CDR2 SQIVND (reference sequence). V was cut by 5 bases and J by 6 bases, with 10 bases left in between. The variable domain in full, with the rest retrieved from reference TRBV19 and TRBJ1-2, is DGGITQSPKYLFRKEGQNVTLSCEQNLNHDAMYWYRQDPGQGLRLIYYSQIVNDFQKGDIAEGYSVSREKKESFPLTVTSAQKNPTAFYLCASSGWLHGYTFGSGTRLTVV.

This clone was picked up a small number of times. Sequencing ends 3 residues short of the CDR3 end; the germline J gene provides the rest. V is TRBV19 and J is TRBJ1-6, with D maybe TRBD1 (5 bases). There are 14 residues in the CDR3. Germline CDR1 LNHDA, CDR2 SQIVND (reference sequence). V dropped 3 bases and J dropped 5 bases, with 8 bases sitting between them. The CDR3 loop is CASSIQGNNSPLHF. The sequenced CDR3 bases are TGTGCCAGTAGTATTCAGGGAAATAATTCACCC.

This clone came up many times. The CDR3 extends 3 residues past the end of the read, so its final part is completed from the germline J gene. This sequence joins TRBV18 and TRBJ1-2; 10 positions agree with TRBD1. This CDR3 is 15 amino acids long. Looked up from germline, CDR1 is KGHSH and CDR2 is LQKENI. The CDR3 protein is CASSQTGQGLEGYTF. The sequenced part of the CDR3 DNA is TGTGCCAGCTCGCAAACGGGACAGGGGCTCGAGGGC.

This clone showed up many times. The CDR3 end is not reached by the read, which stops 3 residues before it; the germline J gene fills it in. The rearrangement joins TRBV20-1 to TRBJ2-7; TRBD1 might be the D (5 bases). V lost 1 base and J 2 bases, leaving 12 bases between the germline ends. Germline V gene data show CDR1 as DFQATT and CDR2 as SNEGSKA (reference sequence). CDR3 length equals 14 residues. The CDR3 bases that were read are TGCAGTGCTAGAGTAATTGCGGACACCTACGAG. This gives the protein CSARVIADTYE. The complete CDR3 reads CSARVIADTYEQYF.